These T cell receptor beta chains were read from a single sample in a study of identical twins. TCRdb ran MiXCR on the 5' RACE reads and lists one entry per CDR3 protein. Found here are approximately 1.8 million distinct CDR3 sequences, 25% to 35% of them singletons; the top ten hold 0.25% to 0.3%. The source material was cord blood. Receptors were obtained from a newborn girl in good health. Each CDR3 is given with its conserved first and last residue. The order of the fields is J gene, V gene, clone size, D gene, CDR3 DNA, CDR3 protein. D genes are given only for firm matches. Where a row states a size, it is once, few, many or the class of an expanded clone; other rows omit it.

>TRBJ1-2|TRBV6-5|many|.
TGTGCCAGCAGTTACGGAGCGGGGGGCTACACCTTC
CASSYGAGGYTF
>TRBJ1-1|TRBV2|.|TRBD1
TGTGCCAGCAGTGACACAGGGGCGGCTTTCTTT
CASSDTGAAFF
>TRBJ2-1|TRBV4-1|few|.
TGCGCCAGCAGCCAAGTGTATAACAATGAGCAGTTCTTC
CASSQVYNNEQFF
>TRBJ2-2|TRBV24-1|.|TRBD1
TGTGCCACCAGTAGGGGACAGGTCAACACCGGGGAGCTGTTTTTT
CATSRGQVNTGELFF
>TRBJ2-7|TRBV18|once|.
TGTGCCAGCTCTAAGACAGAACCCTACGAGCAGTACTTC
CASSKTEPYEQYF
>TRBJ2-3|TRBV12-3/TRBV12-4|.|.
TGTGCCAGCAGTCCGCGACCCTTCCCCGCAGATACGCAGTATTTT
CASSPRPFPADTQYF
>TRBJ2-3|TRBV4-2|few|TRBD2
TGTGCCAGCAGCCAAGATAGGGCTAGCGGGAGGCTCACAGATACGCAGTATTTT
CASSQDRASGRLTDTQYF
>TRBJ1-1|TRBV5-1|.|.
TGCGCCAGCAAGTTAAGAGGGCGGGACACTGAAGCTTTCTTT
CASKLRGRDTEAFF
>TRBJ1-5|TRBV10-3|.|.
TGTGCCATCAGCGGGACTTACAATCAGCCCCAGCATTTT
CAISGTYNQPQHF
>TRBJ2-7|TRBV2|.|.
TGTGCCAGCAGTGAACCGGGACTGGCGGAATACGAGCAGTACTTC
CASSEPGLAEYEQYF
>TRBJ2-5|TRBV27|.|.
TGTGCCAACACCAATGCACCGAACAATGAGCAGTACTTC
CANTNAPNNEQYF
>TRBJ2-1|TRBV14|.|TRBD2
TGTGCCAGCAGCCAAGAAGCGGGGGATGAGCAGTTCTTC
CASSQEAGDEQFF
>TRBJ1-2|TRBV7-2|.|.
TGTGCCAGCAGCTTAGAACAGGGCTATGGCTACAACTTC
CASSLEQGYGYNF
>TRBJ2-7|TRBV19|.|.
TGTGCCAGTAGTATCCAACCGGGTAGGACCTCAATATACGAGCAGTACTTC
CASSIQPGRTSIYEQYF
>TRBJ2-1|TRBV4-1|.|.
TGCGCCAGCAGCCAAGTTGGGGCAAACAATGAGCAGTTCTTC
CASSQVGANNEQFF
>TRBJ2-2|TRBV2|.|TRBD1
TGTGCCAGCAGTGCAAACGGACAGGGAACCGGGGAGCTGTTTTTT
CASSANGQGTGELFF
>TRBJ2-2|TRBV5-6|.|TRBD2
TGTGCCAGCAGCTTGGGGGCGGGAGCGAACACCGGGGAGCTGTTTTTT
CASSLGAGANTGELFF
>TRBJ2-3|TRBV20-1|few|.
TGCAGTGCTACACACTCTGGACGGGTCACAGATACGCAGTATTTT
CSATHSGRVTDTQYF
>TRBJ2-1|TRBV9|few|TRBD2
TGTGCCAGCAGCGGGGGACTATACACCTACAATGAGCAGTTCTTC
CASSGGLYTYNEQFF
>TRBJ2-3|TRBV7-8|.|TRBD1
TGTGCCAGCAGCGGCCGGGACAGGGGCACAGATACGCAGTATTTT
CASSGRDRGTDTQYF
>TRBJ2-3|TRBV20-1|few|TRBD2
TGCAGTGCTAGCACTAGCGGGGGCCGCACAGATACGCAGTATTTT
CSASTSGGRTDTQYF
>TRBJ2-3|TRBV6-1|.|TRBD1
TGTGCCAGCAGAACAGGGGGTTGGGGCACAGATACGCAGTATTTT
CASRTGGWGTDTQYF
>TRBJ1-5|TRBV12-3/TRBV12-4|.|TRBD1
TGTGCCAGCAGTTTCGGGACAGGGGCCACCCCTAATCAGCCCCAGCATTTT
CASSFGTGATPNQPQHF
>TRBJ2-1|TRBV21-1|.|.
TGTGCCAGCAGCAAAGCGCTCCGGGGGAACTACAATGAGCAGTTCTTC
CASSKALRGNYNEQFF
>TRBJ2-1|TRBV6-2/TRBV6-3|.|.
TGTGCCAGCAGTTACCGGTACCAAGAGACCCAGTTCTTC
CASSYRYQETQFF
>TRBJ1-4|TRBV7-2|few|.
TGTGCCAGCAGCTTCGGGACACCCGGAACTAATGAAAAACTGTTTTTT
CASSFGTPGTNEKLFF
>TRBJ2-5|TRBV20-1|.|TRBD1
TGCAGTGCTACCCGGACAGGGCTGCCCCAAGAGACCCAGTACTTC
CSATRTGLPQETQYF
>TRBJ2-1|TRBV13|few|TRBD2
TGTGCCAGCACCTCGGCTAGCGGGGACAATGAGCAGTTCTTC
CASTSASGDNEQFF
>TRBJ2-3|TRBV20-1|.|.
TGCAGTGCTAGGATAAGTTTTGCAGATACGCAGTATTTT
CSARISFADTQYF
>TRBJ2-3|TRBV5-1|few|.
TGCGCCAGCAGACAGGGAGGAAGATTTGGCACAGATACGCAGTATTTT
CASRQGGRFGTDTQYF
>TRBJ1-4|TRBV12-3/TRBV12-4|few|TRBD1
TGTGCCAGCAGTGGACAGGGACGGCCGACTAATGAAAAACTGTTTTTT
CASSGQGRPTNEKLFF